A single sample gave rise to the 9 T cell receptor beta chains below, sequenced in a study of response to subunit inactivated influenza vaccine. A single record per CDR3 protein comes from TCRdb applying MiXCR to the RT-PCR reads. The sample holds about 540,000 distinct CDR3 sequences; approximately 20% are singletons and the top ten take approximately 3%. These records were also assigned to another study, of T cells expressing NK-cell markers. That source reports: Scientists made TCR beta cDNA using 5'RACE template switching with UMIs.

The sample consisted of CD4+ T cells sorted from PBMCs, taken 11 to 12 days after vaccination. These receptors originate from a man over 45 who received an inactivated influenza vaccine.

The V and J genes are TRBV2 and TRBJ2-7; 10 nucleotides agree with TRBD2. The CDR3 is made up of 17 amino acids. The germline gives CDR1 SNHLY, CDR2 FYNNEI. The trim removed 6 bases at V and 1 base at J, leaving 12 bases unmatched. In DNA form, the CDR3 reads TGTGCCAGCAGCAGACTAGCGGGCCTCTTTCCTTCCTACGAGCAGTACTTC. As protein: CASSRLAGLFPSYEQYF.

The chain links TRBV25-1 to TRBJ2-2; tentative D call: TRBD2 (6 bases). Germline V gene sequence: CDR1 MGHDK, CDR2 SYGVNS. The CDR3 is 14 amino acids. V gave up 6 bases and J gave up 0 bases, with 8 bases separating them. The chain's CDR3 is CASSKRANTGELFF. As DNA, the CDR3 is TGTGCCAGCAGCAAGCGGGCGAACACCGGGGAGCTGTTTTTT.

This chain uses TRBV5-4 with TRBJ2-2; D tentatively fits TRBD1 or TRBD2 (6 bases each). V lost 2 bases and J lost 7, with 12 bases in between. The CDR3 consists of 14 residues. Germline V gene sequence: CDR1 SGHNT, CDR2 YYREEE (reference sequence). As DNA, the CDR3 is TGTGCCAGCAGCTTACGGGGGCAAGTCGGGGAGCTGTTTTTT. Residues: CASSLRGQVGELFF.

The CDR3 here is CASSHEPGQGAHQPQHF. In DNA form, the CDR3 reads TGTGCCAGCAGCCACGAACCGGGACAGGGGGCACATCAGCCCCAGCATTTT. This chain uses TRBV14 with TRBJ1-5; 12 bases match TRBD1. Trimming cost V 3 bases and J 5 bases; bases outside gene matches: 8. Germline V gene sequence: CDR1 SGHDN, CDR2 FVKESK. This CDR3 is built from 17 residues. The full variable domain, its missing parts supplied by reference TRBV14 and TRBJ1-5, is EAGVTQFPSHSVIEKGQTVTLRCDPISGHDNLYWYRRVMGKEIKFLLHFVKESKQDESGMPNNRFLAERTGGTYSTLKVQPAELEDSGVYFCASSHEPGQGAHQPQHFGDGTRLSIL.

The V gene is TRBV30, the J gene TRBJ2-2, with TRBD2 matching over 8 bases. This CDR3 is 14 amino acids long. Germline CDR1 GTSNPN, CDR2 SVGIG (reference sequence). J gave up 4 bases and V 4 bases, and 5 bases lay outside the gene matches. This CDR3 is CAWTGGGGTGELFF. The CDR3 coding sequence is TGTGCCTGGACCGGGGGGGGAGGCACCGGGGAGCTGTTTTTT.

The chain combines TRBV6-5 with TRBJ2-7, with 10 bases fitting TRBD1. Germline-derived CDR1 and CDR2 are MNHEY and SVGAGI. CDR3 size: 15 residues. V was clipped by 2 bases and J by 3 bases; unmatched bases: 4. The CDR3 loop reads CASSYKTGGFYEQYF. The CDR3 DNA sequence: TGTGCCAGCAGTTACAAGACAGGGGGCTTCTACGAGCAGTACTTC.

V gene TRBV20-1 combines with J gene TRBJ2-4; D is perhaps TRBD1 (6 bases). The CDR3 covers 12 residues. The V gene lost 3 bases and the J gene lost 11 bases, with 14 bases spanning the gap. Germline values: CDR1 DFQATT, CDR2 SNEGSKA (reference sequence). The CDR3 region has the DNA TGCAGTGCTAGTGGGGGCAGGCTCCTTCAGTACTTC. This sequence encodes CSASGGRLLQYF.

This clonotype was seen repeatedly, ten times or more. One junction end does not reproduce the germline sequence, and a read error may be involved. The chain recombines TRBV4-2 with TRBJ2-1, with TRBD2 matching 7 bases. The CDR3 is made up of 13 amino acids. Germline V gene data show CDR1 as LGHNA and CDR2 as YNFKEQ. CDR3 nucleotide sequence: TGTGCCAGCAGCCAAGATGCGGGAGCTTCAAAAACCTTC. Encoded protein: CASSQDAGASKTF.

This chain joins TRBV5-1 and TRBJ2-7; the D gene is possibly TRBD1 (6 bases). V shed 0 bases and J shed 1 base, with 8 bases lying between them. Germline lookup yields CDR1 SGHRS and CDR2 YFSETQ. The CDR3 contains 14 residues. This CDR3 reads CASSLDTGSYEQYF. The CDR3 DNA follows: TGCGCCAGCAGCTTGGATACAGGGTCCTACGAGCAGTACTTC.